This T cell receptor beta chain was obtained from a study of T cells in Graves' hyperthyroidism and ophthalmopathy. CDR1 LNHDA and CDR2 SQIVND come from the germline V gene (reference sequence). CDR3 length: 13 residues. Deletions cut 5 bases from V and 5 bases from J, with 10 bases between. Study-level points and caveats: Progression to ophthalmopathy was predicted a median of roughly 6.6 months early.

There were TCR beta CDR3 regions amplified from RNA transcripts. RT-PCR in the first round (using the HTBI primer set) targeted the TCR CDR3. TCRdb re-called the multiplex PCR reads with MiXCR, one entry per CDR3 protein. The sample carries under 750,000 distinct CDR3 sequences, about 19% recorded once. To note about this clonotype: What it binds is unknown.

The receptor's source is a woman in her forties or fifties with Graves' hyperthyroidism that later progressed to Graves' ophthalmopathy. The sample was blood. The chain has TRBV19 and TRBJ2-1; D remains ambiguous. This CDR3 is CASSAWIDNEQFF. CDR3 nucleotides: TGTGCCAGTAGTGCCTGGATAGACAATGAGCAGTTCTTC.